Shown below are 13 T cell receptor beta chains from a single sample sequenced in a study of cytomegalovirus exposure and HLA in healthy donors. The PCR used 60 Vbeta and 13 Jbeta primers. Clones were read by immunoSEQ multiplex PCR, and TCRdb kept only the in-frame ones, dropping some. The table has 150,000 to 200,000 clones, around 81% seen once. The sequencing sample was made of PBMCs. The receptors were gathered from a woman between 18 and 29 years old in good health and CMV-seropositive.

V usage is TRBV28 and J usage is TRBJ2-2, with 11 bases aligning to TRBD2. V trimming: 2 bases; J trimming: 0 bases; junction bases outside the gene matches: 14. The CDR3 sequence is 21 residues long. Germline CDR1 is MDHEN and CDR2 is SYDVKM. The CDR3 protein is CASSLDPTSGGSFANTGELFF. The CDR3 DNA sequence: TGTGCCAGCAGTTTAGACCCCACTAGCGGGGGATCTTTTGCGAACACCGGGGAGCTGTTTTTT.

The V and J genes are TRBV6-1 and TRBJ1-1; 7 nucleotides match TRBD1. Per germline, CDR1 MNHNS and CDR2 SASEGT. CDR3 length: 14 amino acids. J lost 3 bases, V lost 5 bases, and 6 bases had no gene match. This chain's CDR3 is CASSFPGQHTEAFF. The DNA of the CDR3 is TGTGCCAGCAGTTTCCCGGGACAGCACACTGAAGCTTTCTTT.

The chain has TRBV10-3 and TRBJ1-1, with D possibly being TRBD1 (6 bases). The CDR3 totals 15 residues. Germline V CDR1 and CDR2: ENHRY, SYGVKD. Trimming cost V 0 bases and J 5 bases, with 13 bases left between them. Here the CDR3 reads CAISESTGGQTEAFF. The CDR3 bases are TGTGCCATCAGTGAGTCGACGGGGGGGCAAACTGAAGCTTTCTTT.

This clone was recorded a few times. Here the CDR3 reads CASRQLAGGPEFF. CDR3 bases: TGTGCCAGCAGGCAACTAGCGGGGGGGCCGGAGTTCTTC. This chain connects TRBV7-9 to TRBJ2-1; 13 bases line up with TRBD2. The CDR3 covers 13 residues. V shed 6 bases, J shed 14 bases, and the junction held 7 bases outside the gene matches. The germline V gene has CDR1 SEHNR and CDR2 FQNEAQ (reference sequence).

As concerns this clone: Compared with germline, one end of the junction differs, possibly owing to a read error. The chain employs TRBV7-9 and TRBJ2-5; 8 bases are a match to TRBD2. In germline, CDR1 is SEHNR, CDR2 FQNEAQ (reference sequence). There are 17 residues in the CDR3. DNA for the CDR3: TGTTCCAGCAGCCTCCCGGCGGGAGGAAGACCTCAAGAGACCCAGTACTTC. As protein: CSSSLPAGGRPQETQYF. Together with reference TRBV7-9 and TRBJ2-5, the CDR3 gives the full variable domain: DTGVSQNPRHKITKRGQNVTFRCDPISEHNRLYWYRQTLGQGPEFLTYFQNEAQLEKSRLLSDRFSAERPKGSFSTLEIQRTEQGDSAMYLCSSSLPAGGRPQETQYFGPGTRLLVL.

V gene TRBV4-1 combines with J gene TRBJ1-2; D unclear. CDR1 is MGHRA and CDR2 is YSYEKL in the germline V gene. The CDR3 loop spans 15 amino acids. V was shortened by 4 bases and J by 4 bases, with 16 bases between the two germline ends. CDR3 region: CASSRTEGQAYGYTF. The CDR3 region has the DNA TGCGCCAGCAGCCGGACGGAGGGTCAGGCCTATGGCTACACCTTC.

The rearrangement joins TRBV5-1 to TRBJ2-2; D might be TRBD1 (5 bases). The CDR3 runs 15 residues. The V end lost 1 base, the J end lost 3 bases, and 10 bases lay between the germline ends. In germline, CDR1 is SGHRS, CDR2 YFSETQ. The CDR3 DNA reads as TGCGCCAGCAGCTTGTTTCAGGGCCACACCGGGGAGCTGTTTTTT. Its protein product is CASSLFQGHTGELFF.

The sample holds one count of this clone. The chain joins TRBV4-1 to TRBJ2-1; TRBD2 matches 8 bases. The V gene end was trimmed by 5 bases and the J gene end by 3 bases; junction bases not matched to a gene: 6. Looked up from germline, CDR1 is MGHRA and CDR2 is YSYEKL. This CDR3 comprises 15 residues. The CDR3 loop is CASSNGGAVYNEQFF. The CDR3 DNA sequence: TGCGCCAGCAGCAACGGGGGGGCGGTCTACAATGAGCAGTTCTTC.

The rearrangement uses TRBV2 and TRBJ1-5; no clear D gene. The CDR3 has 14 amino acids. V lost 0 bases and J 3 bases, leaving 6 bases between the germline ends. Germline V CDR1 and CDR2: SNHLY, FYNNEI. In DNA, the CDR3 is TGTGCCAGCAGTGAAGCGCAGGTCAATCAGCCCCAGCATTTT. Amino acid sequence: CASSEAQVNQPQHF.

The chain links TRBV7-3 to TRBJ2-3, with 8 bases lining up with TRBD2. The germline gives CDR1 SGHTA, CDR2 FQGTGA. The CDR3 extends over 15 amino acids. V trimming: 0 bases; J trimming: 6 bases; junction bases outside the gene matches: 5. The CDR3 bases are TGTGCCAGCAGCTTAACGGGGACTAGTTGGGATACGCAGTATTTT. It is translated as CASSLTGTSWDTQYF. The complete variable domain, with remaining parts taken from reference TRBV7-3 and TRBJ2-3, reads GAGVSQTPSNKVTEKGKYVELRCDPISGHTALYWYRQSLGQGPEFLIYFQGTGAADDSGLPNDRFFAVRPEGSVSTLKIQRTERGDSAVYLCASSLTGTSWDTQYFGPGTRLTVL.

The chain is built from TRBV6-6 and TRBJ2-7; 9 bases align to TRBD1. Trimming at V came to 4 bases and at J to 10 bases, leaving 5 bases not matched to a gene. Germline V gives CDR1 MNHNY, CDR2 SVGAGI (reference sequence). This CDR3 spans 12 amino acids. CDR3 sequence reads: CASSSMGQGQYF. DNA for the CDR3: TGTGCCAGCAGTTCTATGGGACAGGGCCAGTACTTC.

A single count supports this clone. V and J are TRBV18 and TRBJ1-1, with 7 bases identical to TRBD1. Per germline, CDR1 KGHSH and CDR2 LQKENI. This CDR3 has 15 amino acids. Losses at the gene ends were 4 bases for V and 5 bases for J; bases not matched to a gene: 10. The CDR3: CASSQAQGEVTEAFF. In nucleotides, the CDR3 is TGTGCCAGCTCACAGGCGCAGGGGGAGGTTACTGAAGCTTTCTTT.

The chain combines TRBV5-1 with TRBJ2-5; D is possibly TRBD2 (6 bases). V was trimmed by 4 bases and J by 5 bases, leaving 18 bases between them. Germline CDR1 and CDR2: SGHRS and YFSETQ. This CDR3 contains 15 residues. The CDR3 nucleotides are TGCGCCAGCAGCGACTCCCGGGGCGCGGGGGAGACCCAGTACTTC. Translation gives CASSDSRGAGETQYF.